Below are 9 T cell receptor beta chains sequenced from a single sample in a study of blood T cells in healthy people across ages. Primed by a sample-barcoded 5' primer and a J-beta primer mix, a second PCR proceeded for roughly 7 to 11 cycles. TCRdb reanalysed the 5' RACE reads using MiXCR and keeps one entry per CDR3 protein. Altogether about 840,000 distinct CDR3 sequences are present, around 29% being singletons, with the ten largest covering roughly a tenth. The same data also went into a second study, on T cells of mothers and their children.

Sequencing was performed on blood. These receptors all come from a woman aged 40 to 55 in good health.

The sample holds a few counts of this clonotype. The chain carries TRBV5-1 and TRBJ2-2; the D is unclear. Germline lookup yields CDR1 SGHRS and CDR2 YFSETQ. V lost 4 bases and J 3 bases, leaving 10 bases between the germline ends. The length of the CDR3 is 14 residues. DNA of the CDR3: TGCGCCAGCAGCGTAAGTCTCGACACCGGGGAGCTGTTTTTT. It yields the protein CASSVSLDTGELFF.

This clonotype was found many times. The V and J genes are TRBV29-1 and TRBJ1-2; D is unclear. V lost 5 bases and J 2 bases, leaving 15 bases between the germline ends. The V gene's germline CDR1 is SQVTM and CDR2 ANQGSEA. The CDR3 spans 14 residues. CDR3 loop: CSVKVLGGNYGYTF. DNA of the CDR3: TGCAGCGTTAAGGTGCTGGGAGGGAACTATGGCTACACCTTC.

There are a few counts of this clonotype. V gene TRBV9 combines with J gene TRBJ2-1; D possibly corresponds to TRBD2 (6 bases). The V end lost 0 bases, the J end lost 7 bases, and 17 bases lay between the germline ends. This CDR3 comprises 16 residues. In germline, CDR1 is SGDLS, CDR2 YYNGEE. The CDR3 region is CASSVVSGTGSNEQFF. The DNA of the CDR3 is TGTGCCAGCAGCGTAGTTTCAGGTACCGGGAGTAATGAGCAGTTCTTC.

This chain joins TRBV9 and TRBJ2-5; 8 positions match TRBD2. Trimming removed 4 bases from V and 5 bases from J; junction bases left unmatched: 10. CDR3 size: 15 residues. Looked up from germline, CDR1 is SGDLS and CDR2 is YYNGEE. The DNA for the CDR3 is TGTGCCAGCAGCCCCGACGGGGGGGCCGGCGAGACCCAGTACTTC. Amino acid sequence: CASSPDGGAGETQYF.

This clonotype was seen a handful of times. V gene TRBV30 combines with J gene TRBJ2-7; perhaps TRBD2 as D (5 bases). CDR1 is GTSNPN and CDR2 is SVGIG in the germline V gene (reference sequence). V was trimmed by 1 base and J by 1 base, leaving 11 bases between them. The CDR3 extends over 14 amino acids. CDR3 bases: TGTGCCTGGAGTGACGAGGGTATTTCCTACGAGCAGTACTTC. Translation gives CAWSDEGISYEQYF.

This clonotype was detected a few times. The rearrangement uses TRBV14 and TRBJ2-1; tentatively, D is TRBD2 (5 bases). The CDR3 contains 13 residues. The V gene lost 0 bases and the J gene lost 13 bases, with 13 bases spanning the gap. The germline gives CDR1 SGHDN, CDR2 FVKESK. The CDR3, as DNA: TGTGCCAGCAGCCAAGATTTATCGGGGTTCCAGTTCTTC. As protein: CASSQDLSGFQFF.

The V and J genes are TRBV5-5 and TRBJ2-1; TRBD1 is a possible D gene (6 bases). V shed 0 bases and J shed 2 bases, with 9 bases lying between them. The CDR3 has 15 residues. Germline values: CDR1 SGHKS, CDR2 YYEKEE (reference sequence). The DNA for the CDR3 is TGTGCCAGCAGCTTGGATGGACAGCCCTACAATGAGCAGTTCTTC. Translating gives CASSLDGQPYNEQFF.

The chain combines TRBV20-1 with TRBJ2-2, with D tentatively TRBD2 (6 bases). Germline CDR1 DFQATT, CDR2 SNEGSKA (reference sequence). The CDR3 consists of 13 residues. V lost 3 bases, J lost 6 bases, and 11 bases lay in between. The CDR3 protein is CSARGWGAGELFF. The CDR3 nucleotides are TGCAGTGCTAGGGGTTGGGGGGCCGGGGAGCTGTTTTTT.

The V gene is TRBV7-9, the J gene TRBJ2-1; D call uncertain. Germline loops: CDR1 SEHNR, CDR2 FQNEAQ (reference sequence). There are 15 residues in the CDR3. Trimming cost V 4 bases and J 0 bases, with 10 bases left between them. The CDR3 DNA is TGTGCCAGCAGCTCACAATTCCGCTCCTACAATGAGCAGTTCTTC. Amino acid sequence: CASSSQFRSYNEQFF.